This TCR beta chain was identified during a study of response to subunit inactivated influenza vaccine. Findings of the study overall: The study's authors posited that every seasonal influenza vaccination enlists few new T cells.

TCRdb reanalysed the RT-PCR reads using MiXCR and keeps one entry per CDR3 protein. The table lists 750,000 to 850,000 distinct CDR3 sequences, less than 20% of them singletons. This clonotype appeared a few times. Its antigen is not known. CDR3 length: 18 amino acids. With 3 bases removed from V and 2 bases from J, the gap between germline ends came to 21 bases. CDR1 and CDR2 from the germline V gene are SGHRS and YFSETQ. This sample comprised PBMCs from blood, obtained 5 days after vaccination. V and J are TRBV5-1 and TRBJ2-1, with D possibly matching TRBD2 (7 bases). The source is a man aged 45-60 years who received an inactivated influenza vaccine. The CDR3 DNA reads TGCGCCAGCAGCTGGGGGGGACAAGTAACAAGGCCCTACAATGAGCAGTTCTTC. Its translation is CASSWGGQVTRPYNEQFF.